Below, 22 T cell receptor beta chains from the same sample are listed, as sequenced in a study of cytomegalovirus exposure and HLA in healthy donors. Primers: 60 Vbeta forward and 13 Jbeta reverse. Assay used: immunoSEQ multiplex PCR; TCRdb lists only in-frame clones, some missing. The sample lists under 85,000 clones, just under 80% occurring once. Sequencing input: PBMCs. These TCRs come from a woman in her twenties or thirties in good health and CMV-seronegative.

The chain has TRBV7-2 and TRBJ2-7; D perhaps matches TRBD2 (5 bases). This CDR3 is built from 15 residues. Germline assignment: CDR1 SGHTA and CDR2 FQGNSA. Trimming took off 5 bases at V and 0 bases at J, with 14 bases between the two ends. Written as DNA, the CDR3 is TGTGCCAGCAGCCCCGGACTCTGGAGCTCCTACGAGCAGTACTTC. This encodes CASSPGLWSSYEQYF. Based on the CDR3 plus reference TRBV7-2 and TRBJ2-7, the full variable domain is GAGVSQSPSNKVTEKGKDVELRCDPISGHTALYWYRQSLGQGLEFLIYFQGNSAPDKSGLPSDRFSAERTGGSVSTLTIQRTQQEDSAVYLCASSPGLWSSYEQYFGPGTRLTVT.

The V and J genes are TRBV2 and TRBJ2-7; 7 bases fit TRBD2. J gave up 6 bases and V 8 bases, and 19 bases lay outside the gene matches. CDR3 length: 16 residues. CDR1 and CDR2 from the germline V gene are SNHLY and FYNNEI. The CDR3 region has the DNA TGTGCCAGCCCCCCCCCGGCGGGAGTGGAGGTCGGCGAGCAGTACTTC. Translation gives CASPPPAGVEVGEQYF. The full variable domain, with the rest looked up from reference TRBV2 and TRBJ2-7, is EPEVTQTPSHQVTQMGQEVILRCVPISNHLYFYWYRQILGQKVEFLVSFYNNEISEKSEIFDDQFSVERPDGSNFTLKIRSTKLEDSAMYFCASPPPAGVEVGEQYFGPGTRLTVT.

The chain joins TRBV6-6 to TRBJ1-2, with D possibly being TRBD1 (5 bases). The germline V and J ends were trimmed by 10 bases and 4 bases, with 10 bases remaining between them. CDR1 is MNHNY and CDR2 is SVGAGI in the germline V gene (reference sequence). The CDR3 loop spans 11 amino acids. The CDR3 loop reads CATGGGYGYTF. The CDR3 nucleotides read TGTGCCACCGGGGGGGGCTATGGCTACACCTTC.

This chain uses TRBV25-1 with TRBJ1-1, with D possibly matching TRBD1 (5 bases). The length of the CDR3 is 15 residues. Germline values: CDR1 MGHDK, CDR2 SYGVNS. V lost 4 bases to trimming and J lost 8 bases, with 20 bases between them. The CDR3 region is CASSGKGTAVREAFF. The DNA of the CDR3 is TGTGCCAGCAGTGGTAAGGGGACTGCAGTGAGGGAAGCTTTCTTT.

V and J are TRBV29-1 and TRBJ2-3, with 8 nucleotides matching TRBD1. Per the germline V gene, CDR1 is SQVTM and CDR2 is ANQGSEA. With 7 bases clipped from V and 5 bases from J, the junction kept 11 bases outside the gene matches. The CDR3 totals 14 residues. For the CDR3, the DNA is TGCAGCGACGGGCCTAGACAGGGGTTAGATACGCAGTATTTT. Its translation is CSDGPRQGLDTQYF.

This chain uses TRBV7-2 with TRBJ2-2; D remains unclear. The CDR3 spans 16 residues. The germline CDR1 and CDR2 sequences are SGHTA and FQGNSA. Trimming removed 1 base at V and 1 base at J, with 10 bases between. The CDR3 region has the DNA TGTGCCAGCAGCTTAGATGAGGCGGAGAACACCGGGGAGCTGTTTTTT. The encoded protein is CASSLDEAENTGELFF.

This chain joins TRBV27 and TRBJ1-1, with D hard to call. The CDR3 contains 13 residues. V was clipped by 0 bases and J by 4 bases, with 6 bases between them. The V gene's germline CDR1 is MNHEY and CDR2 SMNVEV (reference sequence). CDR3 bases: TGTGCCAGCAGTTTATCGCGATTCACTGAAGCTTTCTTT. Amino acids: CASSLSRFTEAFF.

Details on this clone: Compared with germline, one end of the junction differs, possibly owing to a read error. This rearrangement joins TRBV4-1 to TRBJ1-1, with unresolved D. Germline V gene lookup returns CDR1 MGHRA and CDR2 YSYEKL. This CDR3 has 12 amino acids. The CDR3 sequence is CASSQVGRGPVF. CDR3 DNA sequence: TGCGCCAGCAGCCAAGTTGGGCGGGGTCCGGTTTTT.

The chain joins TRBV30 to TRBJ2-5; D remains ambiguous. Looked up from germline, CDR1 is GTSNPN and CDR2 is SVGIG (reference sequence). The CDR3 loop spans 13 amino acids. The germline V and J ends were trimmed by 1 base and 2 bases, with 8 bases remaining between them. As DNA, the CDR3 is TGTGCCTGGAGTGGACAAGCTCAAGAGACCCAGTACTTC. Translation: CAWSGQAQETQYF.

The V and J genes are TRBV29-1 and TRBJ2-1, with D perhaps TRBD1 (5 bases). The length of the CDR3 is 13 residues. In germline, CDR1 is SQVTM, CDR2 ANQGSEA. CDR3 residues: CSGLTRAYNEQFF. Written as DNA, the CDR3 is TGCAGTGGCCTGACCAGGGCTTACAATGAGCAGTTCTTC.

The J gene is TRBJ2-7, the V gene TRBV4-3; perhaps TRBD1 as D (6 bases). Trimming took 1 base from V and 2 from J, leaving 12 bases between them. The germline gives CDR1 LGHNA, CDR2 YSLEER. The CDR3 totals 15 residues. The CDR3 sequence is CASSQVDSRTYEQYF. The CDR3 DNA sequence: TGCGCCAGCAGCCAAGTGGACAGCCGAACCTACGAGCAGTACTTC.

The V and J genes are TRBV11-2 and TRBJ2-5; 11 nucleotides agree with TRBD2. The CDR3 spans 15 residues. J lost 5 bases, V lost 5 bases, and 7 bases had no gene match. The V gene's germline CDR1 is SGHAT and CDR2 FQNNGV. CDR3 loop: CASSIRLAGRETQYF. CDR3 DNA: TGTGCCAGCAGCATAAGACTAGCGGGACGGGAGACCCAGTACTTC.

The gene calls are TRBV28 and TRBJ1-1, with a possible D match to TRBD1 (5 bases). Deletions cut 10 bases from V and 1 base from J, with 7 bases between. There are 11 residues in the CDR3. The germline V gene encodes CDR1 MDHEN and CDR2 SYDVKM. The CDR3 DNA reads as TGTGCCACCACAGGGAACACTGAAGCTTTCTTT. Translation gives CATTGNTEAFF.

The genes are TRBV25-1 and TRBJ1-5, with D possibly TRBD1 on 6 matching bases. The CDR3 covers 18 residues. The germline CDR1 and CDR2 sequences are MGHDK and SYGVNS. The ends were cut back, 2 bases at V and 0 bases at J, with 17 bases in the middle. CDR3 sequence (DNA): TGTGCCAGCAGTGAACTAACAGGGAAACCTTGTAGCAATCAGCCCCAGCATTTT. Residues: CASSELTGKPCSNQPQHF.

The CDR3 is CASSVLAGVVNEQFF. The DNA for the CDR3 is TGTGCCAGCAGCGTACTAGCGGGAGTGGTAAATGAGCAGTTCTTC. V usage is TRBV11-2 and J usage is TRBJ2-1; 11 nucleotides align to TRBD2. Germline assignment: CDR1 SGHAT and CDR2 FQNNGV. After removal of 5 bases from V and 7 bases from J, the junction contained 7 bases not matched to a gene. This CDR3 is 15 amino acids long.

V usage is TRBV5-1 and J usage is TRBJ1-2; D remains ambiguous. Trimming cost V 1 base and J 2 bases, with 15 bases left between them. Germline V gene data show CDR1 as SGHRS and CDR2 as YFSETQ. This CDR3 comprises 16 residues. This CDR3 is CASSLLQVPANYGYTF. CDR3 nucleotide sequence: TGCGCCAGCAGCTTGCTTCAGGTCCCGGCCAACTATGGCTACACCTTC. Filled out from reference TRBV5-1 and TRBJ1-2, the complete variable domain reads KAGVTQTPRYLIKTRGQQVTLSCSPISGHRSVSWYQQTPGQGLQFLFEYFSETQRNKGNFPGRFSGRQFSNSRSEMNVSTLELGDSALYLCASSLLQVPANYGYTFGSGTRLTVV.

CDR3 DNA sequence: TGTGCCAGCACCGAGGGACTAGCGGGAGGAGAGACCCAGTACTTC. Translation: CASTEGLAGGETQYF. The chain has TRBV28 and TRBJ2-5; 15 positions match TRBD2. The V segment lost 7 bases and the J segment 4 bases; nucleotides outside the gene matches: 4. Germline assignment: CDR1 MDHEN and CDR2 SYDVKM. The CDR3 is made up of 15 amino acids.

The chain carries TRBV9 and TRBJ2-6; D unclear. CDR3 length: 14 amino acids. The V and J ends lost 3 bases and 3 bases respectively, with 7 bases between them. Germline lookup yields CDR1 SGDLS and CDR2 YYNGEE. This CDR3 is CASSGQSGANVLTF. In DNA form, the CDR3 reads TGTGCCAGCAGCGGACAAAGTGGGGCCAACGTCCTGACTTTC. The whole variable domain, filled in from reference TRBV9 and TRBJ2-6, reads DSGVTQTPKHLITATGQRVTLRCSPRSGDLSVYWYQQSLDQGLQFLIQYYNGEERAKGNILERFSAQQFPDLHSELNLSSLELGDSALYFCASSGQSGANVLTFGAGSRLTVL.

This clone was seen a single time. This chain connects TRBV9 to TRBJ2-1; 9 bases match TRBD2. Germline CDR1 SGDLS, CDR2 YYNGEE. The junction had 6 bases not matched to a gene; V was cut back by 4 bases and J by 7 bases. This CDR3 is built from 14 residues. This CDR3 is CASSPMGLANEQFF. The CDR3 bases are TGTGCCAGCAGCCCGATGGGACTAGCTAATGAGCAGTTCTTC.

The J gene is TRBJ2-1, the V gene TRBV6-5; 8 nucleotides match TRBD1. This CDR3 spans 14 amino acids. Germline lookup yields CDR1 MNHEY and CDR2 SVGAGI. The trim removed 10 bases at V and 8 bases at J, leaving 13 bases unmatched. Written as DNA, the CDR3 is TGTGCCACCGTCCCTTGGCAGGGGGCCGATGAGCAGTTCTTC. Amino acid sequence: CATVPWQGADEQFF.

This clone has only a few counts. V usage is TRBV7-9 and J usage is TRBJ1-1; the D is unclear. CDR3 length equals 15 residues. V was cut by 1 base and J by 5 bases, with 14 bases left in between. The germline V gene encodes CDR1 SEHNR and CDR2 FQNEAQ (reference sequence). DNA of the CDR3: TGTGCCAGCAGCTTAGGGACTCATCGTCGAACTGAAGCTTTCTTT. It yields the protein CASSLGTHRRTEAFF.

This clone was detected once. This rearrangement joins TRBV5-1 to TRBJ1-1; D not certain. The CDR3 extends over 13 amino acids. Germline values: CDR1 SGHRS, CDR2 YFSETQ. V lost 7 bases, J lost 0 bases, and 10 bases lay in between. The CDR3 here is CASSSAMNTEAFF. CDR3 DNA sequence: TGCGCCAGCTCCAGCGCCATGAACACTGAAGCTTTCTTT.